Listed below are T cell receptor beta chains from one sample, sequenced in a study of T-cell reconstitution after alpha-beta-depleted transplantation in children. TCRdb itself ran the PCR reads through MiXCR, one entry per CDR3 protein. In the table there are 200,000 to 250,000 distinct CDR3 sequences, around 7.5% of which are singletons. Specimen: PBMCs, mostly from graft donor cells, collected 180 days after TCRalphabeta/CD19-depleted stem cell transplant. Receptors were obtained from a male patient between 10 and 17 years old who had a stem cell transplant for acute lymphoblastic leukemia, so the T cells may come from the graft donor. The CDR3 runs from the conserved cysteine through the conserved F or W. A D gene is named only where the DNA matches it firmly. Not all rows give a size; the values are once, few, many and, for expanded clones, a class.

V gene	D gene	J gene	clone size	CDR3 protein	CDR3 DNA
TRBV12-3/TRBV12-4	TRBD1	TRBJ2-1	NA	CASRLFPPGQGAYNEQFF	TGTGCCAGCAGGCTCTTTCCCCCGGGACAGGGGGCTTACAATGAGCAGTTCTTC
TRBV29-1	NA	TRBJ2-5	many	CSVVGETQYF	TGCAGCGTTGTCGGAGAGACCCAGTACTTC
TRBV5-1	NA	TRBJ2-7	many	CASSLSGTLPSYEQYF	TGCGCCAGCAGCCTTTCCGGGACACTGCCTTCCTACGAGCAGTACTTC
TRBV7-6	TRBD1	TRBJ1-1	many	CASSLGDREAFF	TGTGCCAGCAGCTTAGGGGACAGGGAAGCTTTCTTT
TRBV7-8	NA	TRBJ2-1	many	CASSFVANEQFF	TGTGCCAGCAGCTTTGTCGCCAATGAGCAGTTCTTC
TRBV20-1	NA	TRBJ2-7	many	CSARSPHWGEQYF	TGCAGTGCTAGATCTCCCCATTGGGGGGAGCAGTACTTC
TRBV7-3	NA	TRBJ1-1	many	CASSLRGGHVTEAFF	TGTGCCAGCAGCTTAAGGGGGGGGCACGTCACTGAAGCTTTCTTT
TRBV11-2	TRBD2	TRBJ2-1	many	CASSFGRVVGEQFF	TGTGCCAGCAGCTTTGGGAGGGTGGTAGGTGAGCAGTTCTTC
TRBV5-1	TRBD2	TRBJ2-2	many	CASSLWLAGATGELFF	TGCGCCAGCAGCTTGTGGCTAGCGGGAGCCACCGGGGAGCTGTTTTTT
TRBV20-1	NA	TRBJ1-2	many	CSARATGGGGYTF	TGCAGTGCTAGGGCCACGGGGGGCGGCGGCTACACCTTC
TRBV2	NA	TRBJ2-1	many	CASLLRALSSYNEQFF	TGTGCCAGTCTTCTACGAGCGCTAAGCTCCTACAATGAGCAGTTCTTC
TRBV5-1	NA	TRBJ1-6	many	CASSLLDSFNSPLHF	TGCGCCAGCAGCTTGCTGGACAGCTTTAATTCACCCCTCCACTTT
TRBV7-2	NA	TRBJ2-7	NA	CASSLHGTYEQYF	TGTGCCAGCAGCCTGCACGGTACCTACGAGCAGTACTTC
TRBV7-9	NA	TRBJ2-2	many	CASSAVGALTGELFF	TGTGCCAGCAGCGCAGTGGGGGCCTTGACCGGGGAGCTGTTTTTT